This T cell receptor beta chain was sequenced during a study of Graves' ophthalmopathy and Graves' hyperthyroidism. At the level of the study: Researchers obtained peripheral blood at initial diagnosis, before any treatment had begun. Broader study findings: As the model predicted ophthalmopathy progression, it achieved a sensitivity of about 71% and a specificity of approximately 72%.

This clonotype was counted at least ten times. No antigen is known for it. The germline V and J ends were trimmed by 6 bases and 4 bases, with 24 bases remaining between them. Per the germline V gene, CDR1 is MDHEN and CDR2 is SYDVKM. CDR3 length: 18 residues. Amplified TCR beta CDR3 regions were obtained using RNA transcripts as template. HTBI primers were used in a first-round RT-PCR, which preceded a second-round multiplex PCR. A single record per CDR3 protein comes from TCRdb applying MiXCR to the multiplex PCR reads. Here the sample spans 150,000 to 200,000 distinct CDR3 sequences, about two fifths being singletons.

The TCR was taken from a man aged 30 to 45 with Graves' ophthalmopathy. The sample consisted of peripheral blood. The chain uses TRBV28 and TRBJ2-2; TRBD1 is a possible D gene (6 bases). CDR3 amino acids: CASSPFPVLETGTGELFF. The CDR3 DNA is TGTGCCAGCAGCCCTTTCCCCGTCCTCGAGACAGGCACCGGGGAGCTGTTTTTT. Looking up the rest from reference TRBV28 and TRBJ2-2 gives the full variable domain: DVKVTQSSRYLVKRTGEKVFLECVQDMDHENMFWYRQDPGLGLRLIYFSYDVKMKEKGDIPEGYSVSREKKERFSLILESASTNQTSMYLCASSPFPVLETGTGELFFGEGSRLTVL.